Below, one TCR beta chain is given with its context. Sorted-subset replicate PCRs used 200 ng DNA, 25,000 to 30,000 T cell genomes. Clones were sequenced by immunoSEQ multiplex PCR, and TCRdb holds only the in-frame ones, with some missing. The sample carries 2 million to 2.5 million clones, 90% to 96% recorded once. The sample comes from a study of shared clonotypes between healthy human individuals. Trimming removed 3 bases from V and 11 bases from J; junction bases left unmatched: 5. Germline CDR1 and CDR2: MNHNS and SASEGT. The CDR3 runs to 12 residues. The chain carries TRBV6-1 and TRBJ1-1; 8 nucleotides line up with TRBD1. This TCR derives from a man aged 18 to 29 in good health. Sequencing used naive CD4+ T cells sorted from blood. Subset meaning: CD45RA+ positively selected. Written as DNA, the CDR3 is TGTGCCAGCAGTGACCGGACAGGGTGGGCTTTCTTT. Protein sequence: CASSDRTGWAFF.